This entry describes one T cell receptor (beta chain). Antigen unknown. The sample originates from a study of STAT5B mutations in CD4+ large granular lymphocyte leukemia. CDR3 length: 14 residues. Per germline, CDR1 SGHRS and CDR2 YFSETQ. The V end lost 0 bases, the J end lost 4 bases, and 8 bases lay between the germline ends. Points from the study as a whole: The CD4+ versus CD8+ T-LGLL clonality difference may reflect limited sample size.

Clones were sequenced by immunoSEQ multiplex PCR, and TCRdb holds only the in-frame ones, with some missing. The data contain tens of thousands of clones, 80% to 85% of them seen just once; the ten biggest clones take up under 0.4%. This clonotype was sampled from a human donor in good health. The chain carries TRBV5-1 and TRBJ2-1, with unresolved D. Material for sequencing was CD4+ T cells from blood buffy coats. This CDR3 reads CASSLVGGYNEQFF. Here the CDR3 DNA reads TGCGCCAGCAGCTTGGTTGGCGGATACAATGAGCAGTTCTTC.